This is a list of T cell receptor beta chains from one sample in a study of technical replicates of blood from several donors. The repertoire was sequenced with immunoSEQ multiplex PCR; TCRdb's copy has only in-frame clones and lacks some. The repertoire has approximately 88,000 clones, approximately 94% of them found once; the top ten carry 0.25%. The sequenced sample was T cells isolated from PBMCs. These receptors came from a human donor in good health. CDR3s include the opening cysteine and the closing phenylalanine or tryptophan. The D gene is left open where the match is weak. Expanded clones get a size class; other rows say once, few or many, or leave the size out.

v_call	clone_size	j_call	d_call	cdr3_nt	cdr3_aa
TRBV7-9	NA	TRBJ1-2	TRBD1	TGTGCCAGCAGCTCCTTACTCCGGGACAGTTATGGCTACACCTTC	CASSSLLRDSYGYTF
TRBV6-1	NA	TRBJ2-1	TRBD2	TGTGCCAGCAGTAAACTAGCGGAGAATGAGCAGTTCTTC	CASSKLAENEQFF
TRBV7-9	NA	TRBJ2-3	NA	TGTGCCAGCAGCTTAATATACACAGATACGCAGTATTTT	CASSLIYTDTQYF
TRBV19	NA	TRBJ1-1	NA	TGTGCCAGTAGTACAAGGACAAAAGCTGAAGCTTTCTTT	CASSTRTKAEAFF
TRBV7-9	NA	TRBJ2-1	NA	TGTGCCAGCAGCTTAGTTCTAGATAATGAGCAGTTCTTC	CASSLVLDNEQFF
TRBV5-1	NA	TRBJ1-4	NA	TGCGCCAGCAGCTTGTCGCCAGCGGCAACTAATGAAAAACTGTTTTTT	CASSLSPAATNEKLFF
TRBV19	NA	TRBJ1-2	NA	TGTGCCAGTAGTATCCCGGCACTACTGGGCTATGGCTACACCTTC	CASSIPALLGYGYTF
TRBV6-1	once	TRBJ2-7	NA	TGTGCCAGCAGTGCCTTTGGGAGCTCCTACGAGCAGTACTTC	CASSAFGSSYEQYF
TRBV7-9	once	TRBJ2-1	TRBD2	TGTGCCAGCAGCTCCGCCGGGGGGGGCTCCTACAATGAGCAGTTCTTC	CASSSAGGGSYNEQFF
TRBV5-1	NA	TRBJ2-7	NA	TGCGCCAGCAGCTTGGGAACAGGGATCCTCCTTTACGAGCAGTACTTC	CASSLGTGILLYEQYF
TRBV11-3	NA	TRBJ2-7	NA	TGTGCCAGCAGCGATAAACAGTTCTACGAGCAGTACTTC	CASSDKQFYEQYF
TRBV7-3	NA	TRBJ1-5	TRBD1	TGTGCCAGCAGCGGTACAGGGGGTCAGCCCCAGCATTTT	CASSGTGGQPQHF
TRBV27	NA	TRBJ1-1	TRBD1	TGTGCCAGCAGTTTAGGGACAGGGGGGAACACTGAAGCTTTCTTT	CASSLGTGGNTEAFF
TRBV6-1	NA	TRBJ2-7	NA	TGTGCCAGCAGTGAAGCTCCTTACGGCAGGACAGCCCCCTCCTACGAGCAGTACTTC	CASSEAPYGRTAPSYEQYF
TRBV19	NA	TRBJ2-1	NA	TGTGCCAGTAGGACGGGGTTTGGCAATGAGCAGTTCTTC	CASRTGFGNEQFF
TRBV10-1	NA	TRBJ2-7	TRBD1	TGCGCCAGCAGTGTAGGACAGGGCTACGAGCAGTACTTC	CASSVGQGYEQYF
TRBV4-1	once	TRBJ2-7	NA	TGCGCCAGCAGTCATTTTCGACGGGGTACGGGCTACGAGCAGTACTTC	CASSHFRRGTGYEQYF
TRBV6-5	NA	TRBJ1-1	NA	TGTGCCATTGCCAGGGGTCTCAACACTGAAGCTTTCTTT	CAIARGLNTEAFF
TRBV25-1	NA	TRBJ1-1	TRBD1	TGTGCCAGCAGGGGGACAGGGAACACTGAAGCTTTCTTT	CASRGTGNTEAFF
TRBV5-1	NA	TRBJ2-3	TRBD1	TGCGCCAGCAGCGGGGGACAGTTGGTCACAGATACGCAGTATTTT	CASSGGQLVTDTQYF
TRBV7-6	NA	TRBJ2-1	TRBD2	TGTGCCAGCAGCTACTACCTCTTAGCGGGAGGCGCAGACAATGAGCAGTTCTTC	CASSYYLLAGGADNEQFF
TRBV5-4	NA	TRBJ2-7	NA	TGTGCCAGCAGCGATAAGGTGCTCCAGGGGCACCCCTACGAGCAGTACTTC	CASSDKVLQGHPYEQYF
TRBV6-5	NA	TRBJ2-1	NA	TGTGCCAGCAGTTCCATAGCGGTATCCTACAATGAGCAGTTCTTC	CASSSIAVSYNEQFF
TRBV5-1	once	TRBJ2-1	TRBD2	TGCGCCAGCAGCTTGCCGGGAGGAAGCTACAATGAGCAGTTCTTC	CASSLPGGSYNEQFF
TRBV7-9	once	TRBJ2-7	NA	TGTGCCAGCAGCCCCGAGCCCGGTAGCGAGCAGTACTTC	CASSPEPGSEQYF
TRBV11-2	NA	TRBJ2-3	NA	TGTGCCAGCAGCTTAGCAAGCCCGCGGCTAGGTACGCAGTATTTT	CASSLASPRLGTQYF
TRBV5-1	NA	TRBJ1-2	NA	TGCGCCAGCAGCTTACAGGGAGCTGGAGGCTACACCTTC	CASSLQGAGGYTF
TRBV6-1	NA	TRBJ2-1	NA	TGTGCCAGCAGTGGAGACAATGAGCAGTTCTTC	CASSGDNEQFF
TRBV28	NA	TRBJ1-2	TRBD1	TGTGCCAGCACCAAAGGACAGGGGGGAGGCTACACCTTC	CASTKGQGGGYTF
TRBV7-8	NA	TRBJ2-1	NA	TGTGCCAGCAGCTTGGGACTCCCGCCCAACAATGAGCAGTTCTTC	CASSLGLPPNNEQFF
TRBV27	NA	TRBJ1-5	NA	TGTGCCAGCAGTTTCTCAGGAGGGGTTGAGGGTCAGCCCCAGCATTTT	CASSFSGGVEGQPQHF
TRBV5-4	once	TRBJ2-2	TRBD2	TGTGCCAGCAGCTCTATACTAGCGGGGGGGGCCGGGGAGCTGTTTTTT	CASSSILAGGAGELFF
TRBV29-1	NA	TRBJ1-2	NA	TGCAGCGTTGGGCGGGACTATGGCTACACCTTC	CSVGRDYGYTF
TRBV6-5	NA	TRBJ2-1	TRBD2	TGTGCCAGCTGGGCGGGAGGATCGCCGGGGGGTGAGCAGTTCTTC	CASWAGGSPGGEQFF
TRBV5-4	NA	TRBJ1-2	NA	TGTGCCAGCACCTCTACAGGAGACTATGGCTACACCTTC	CASTSTGDYGYTF
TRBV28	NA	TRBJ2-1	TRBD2	TGTGCCAGCAGTTTGGCCCCGGGGGGGGCAAACAATGAGCAGTTCTTC	CASSLAPGGANNEQFF
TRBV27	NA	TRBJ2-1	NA	TGTGCCAGCAGTTTAAGGACTACTCGATACAATGAGCAGTTCTTC	CASSLRTTRYNEQFF
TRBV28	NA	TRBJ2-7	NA	TGTGCCAGCAGCCCTCCGGGATACGAGCAGTACTTC	CASSPPGYEQYF
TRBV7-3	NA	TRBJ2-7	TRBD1	TGTGCCAGCAGCTCCCTGGGACAGGGGTACGAGCAGTACTTC	CASSSLGQGYEQYF
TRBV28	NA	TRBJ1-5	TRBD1	TGTGCCAGCAGTGCGGACAGGGATTCTCAGCCCCAGCATTTT	CASSADRDSQPQHF
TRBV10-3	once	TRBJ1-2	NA	TGTGCCATCAGTGACGTCTATGGCTACACCTTC	CAISDVYGYTF
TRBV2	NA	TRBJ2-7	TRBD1	TGTGCCAGCAGTGTGGCCGGGACAGCTAACTCCTACGAGCAGTACTTC	CASSVAGTANSYEQYF
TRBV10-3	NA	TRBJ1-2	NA	TGTGCCATCACCGGAGCAGGGCCTAGCTATGGCTACACCTTC	CAITGAGPSYGYTF
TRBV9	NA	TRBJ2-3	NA	TGTGCCAGCACCAAGTCAGGACTTACTAGCACAGATACGCAGTATTTT	CASTKSGLTSTDTQYF
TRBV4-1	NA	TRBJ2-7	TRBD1	TGCGCCAGCAGCCCGGACAGGGGTTCCTACGAGCAGTACTTC	CASSPDRGSYEQYF
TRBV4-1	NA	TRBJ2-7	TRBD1	TGCGCCAGCAGCCACAGACAGGGGGCATACGAGCAGTACTTC	CASSHRQGAYEQYF
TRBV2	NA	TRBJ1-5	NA	TGTGCCAGCAGGTTAGGGGTTAGCAATCAGCCCCAGCATTTT	CASRLGVSNQPQHF